One and the same sample provided the 30 T cell receptor beta chains below, sequenced in a study of cytomegalovirus exposure and HLA in healthy donors (dated 2017 in TCRdb). Library preparation used the immunoSEQ multiplex PCR assay. A mixture of 60 forward primers for TCR Vbeta segments and 13 reverse primers for TCR Jbeta segments was used in the multiplex PCR. TCRdb provides this immuneACCESS table in a form limited to in-frame rearrangements. Some clones are lacking; in checked studies, under half of them reflect an unresolved V gene, and why the rest are absent is not known. The sample records tens of thousands of clones, roughly 75% of which are singletons. The ten largest clones represent 2.2% of the sample. Sequenced input: PBMCs. All receptors derive from a man in his forties in good health and CMV-seronegative.

The rearrangement joins TRBV7-6 to TRBJ1-2; D might be TRBD1 (5 bases). Germline values: CDR1 SGHVS, CDR2 FNYEAQ. Deletions cut 4 bases from V and 11 bases from J, with 17 bases between. CDR3 size: 13 residues. As DNA, the CDR3 is TGTGCCAGCAGCTATAGGGAGGGGTACCTATACACCTTC. Translated: CASSYREGYLYTF.

This chain uses TRBV27 with TRBJ1-5; TRBD1 matches at 7 bases. J gave up 7 bases and V 1 base, and 4 bases lay outside the gene matches. From germline, CDR1 is MNHEY and CDR2 SMNVEV (reference sequence). This CDR3 is 14 amino acids long. CDR3 protein: CASSLYRGRQPQHF. CDR3 bases: TGTGCCAGCAGTTTATATAGGGGGCGGCAGCCCCAGCATTTT.

The chain employs TRBV29-1 and TRBJ1-1; 7 nucleotides line up with TRBD1. Germline CDR1 SQVTM, CDR2 ANQGSEA. The CDR3 contains 14 residues. Trimming removed 6 bases from V and 0 bases from J; junction bases left unmatched: 7. The CDR3 loop is CSVGNRGLNTEAFF. Written as DNA, the CDR3 is TGCAGCGTCGGGAACAGGGGATTGAACACTGAAGCTTTCTTT.

The chain uses TRBV5-4 and TRBJ1-1; a possible D gene is TRBD1 (5 bases). V was cut by 1 base and J by 4 bases, with 11 bases left in between. The CDR3 sequence is 14 residues long. CDR1 is SGHNT, CDR2 YYREEE, per germline (reference sequence). The chain's CDR3 is CASSLQGTTTEAFF. The DNA for the CDR3 is TGTGCCAGCAGCTTGCAGGGCACAACCACTGAAGCTTTCTTT. The full variable domain, its missing parts supplied by reference TRBV5-4 and TRBJ1-1, is ETGVTQSPTHLIKTRGQQVTLRCSSQSGHNTVSWYQQALGQGPQFIFQYYREEENGRGNFPPRFSGLQFPNYSSELNVNALELDDSALYLCASSLQGTTTEAFFGQGTRLTVV.

The gene calls are TRBV5-4 and TRBJ1-1; D uncertain. Germline CDR1 and CDR2: SGHNT and YYREEE (reference sequence). The CDR3 extends over 15 amino acids. With 2 bases removed from V and 0 bases from J, the gap between germline ends came to 11 bases. The CDR3 region is CASSFPSGMNTEAFF. The CDR3 region has the DNA TGTGCCAGCAGCTTCCCCTCGGGAATGAACACTGAAGCTTTCTTT.

The chain has TRBV4-1 and TRBJ1-1; 7 bases match TRBD1. Trimming removed 5 bases from V and 1 base from J; junction bases left unmatched: 4. This CDR3 region has 14 residues. Germline assignment: CDR1 MGHRA and CDR2 YSYEKL. The CDR3 loop is CASSVHRGNTEAFF. The CDR3 nucleotides read TGCGCCAGCAGCGTCCACAGGGGGAACACTGAAGCTTTCTTT.

J is TRBJ2-7 and V is TRBV6-1; D may be TRBD1 (5 bases). Trimming left V 3 bases short and J 5 bases short, with 17 bases between. This CDR3 comprises 15 residues. Germline V gives CDR1 MNHNS, CDR2 SASEGT. This CDR3 reads CASSDTRGWGDEQYF. The CDR3, as DNA: TGTGCCAGCAGTGACACACGAGGTTGGGGCGACGAGCAGTACTTC.

This clone was observed a handful of times. J is TRBJ2-7 and V is TRBV28; D is uncertain. Germline loops: CDR1 MDHEN, CDR2 SYDVKM. Trimming took off 5 bases at V and 0 bases at J, with 5 bases between the two ends. The CDR3 contains 12 residues. Here the CDR3 DNA reads TGTGCCAGCAGTCCTAGCTCCTACGAGCAGTACTTC. This codes for CASSPSSYEQYF.

The rearrangement links TRBV14 to TRBJ2-1; TRBD2 matches at 15 bases. This CDR3 region has 20 residues. V gave up 4 bases and J gave up 0 bases; unmatched junction bases: 10. Germline lookup yields CDR1 SGHDN and CDR2 FVKESK. CDR3 coding DNA: TGTGCCAGCAGCCTTACCGGGACTAGCGGGAGGTTAAGCTCCTACAATGAGCAGTTCTTC. Its protein product is CASSLTGTSGRLSSYNEQFF. The full variable domain, its missing parts supplied by reference TRBV14 and TRBJ2-1, is EAGVTQFPSHSVIEKGQTVTLRCDPISGHDNLYWYRRVMGKEIKFLLHFVKESKQDESGMPNNRFLAERTGGTYSTLKVQPAELEDSGVYFCASSLTGTSGRLSSYNEQFFGPGTRLTVL.

The chain carries TRBV10-2 and TRBJ2-2; the match to TRBD1 covers 8 bases. This CDR3 comprises 14 residues. The V gene end was trimmed by 7 bases and the J gene end by 5 bases; junction bases not matched to a gene: 6. Germline assignment: CDR1 WSHSY and CDR2 SAAADI. The CDR3 reads CASMGTGGTGELFF. Written as DNA, the CDR3 is TGCGCCAGCATGGGGACAGGAGGGACCGGGGAGCTGTTTTTT.

V is TRBV29-1 and J is TRBJ1-2; D gene unclear. Trimming removed 6 bases at V and 8 bases at J, with 13 bases between. This CDR3 has 11 residues. Germline CDR1 and CDR2: SQVTM and ANQGSEA. Written as DNA, the CDR3 is TGCAGCGTAGGTCGGGAGGAAGGCTACACCTTC. Its translation: CSVGREEGYTF.

The chain uses TRBV27 and TRBJ2-7; 7 nucleotides match TRBD1. Per the germline V gene, CDR1 is MNHEY and CDR2 is SMNVEV (reference sequence). The CDR3 length is 15 residues. Unmatched junction bases numbered 12, after V lost 7 bases and J lost 3 bases. Here the CDR3 DNA reads TGTGCCAGCAAGCGGAGCAGGACAGGATACTACGAGCAGTACTTC. It encodes CASKRSRTGYYEQYF.

The CDR3 coding sequence is TGTGCCAGCAGTCTACAGGGGGTCTACAATGAGCAGTTCTTC. Its translation: CASSLQGVYNEQFF. This rearrangement joins TRBV2 to TRBJ2-1, with 8 bases identical to TRBD1. The CDR3 is 14 amino acids. CDR1 SNHLY and CDR2 FYNNEI come from the germline V gene. Losses at the gene ends were 5 bases for V and 3 bases for J; bases not matched to a gene: 3.

The rearrangement links TRBV6-1 to TRBJ1-1; TRBD1 matches at 7 bases. Per germline, CDR1 MNHNS and CDR2 SASEGT. V gave up 1 base and J gave up 1 base; unmatched junction bases: 12. The CDR3 runs to 18 residues. In DNA form, the CDR3 reads TGTGCCAGCAGTGAAGGCTACGACCCCGGGACAGCGAACACTGAAGCTTTCTTT. Translated, it gives CASSEGYDPGTANTEAFF.

V usage is TRBV5-1 and J usage is TRBJ1-1; perhaps TRBD1 as D (5 bases). V was shortened by 0 bases and J by 0 bases, with 12 bases between the two germline ends. Germline loops: CDR1 SGHRS, CDR2 YFSETQ. This CDR3 comprises 16 residues. CDR3 sequence: CASSLGVGGVNTEAFF. In DNA form, the CDR3 reads TGCGCCAGCAGCTTGGGTGTGGGGGGGGTGAACACTGAAGCTTTCTTT.

This chain connects TRBV28 to TRBJ1-2; no clear D gene. The germline gives CDR1 MDHEN, CDR2 SYDVKM. Trimming stripped 1 base from V and 0 bases from J, with 6 bases between. There are 14 residues in the CDR3. The CDR3 is CASSLFPANYGYTF. CDR3 sequence (DNA): TGTGCCAGCAGTTTATTTCCGGCTAACTATGGCTACACCTTC.

The rearrangement joins TRBV5-6 to TRBJ2-2, with TRBD1 matching 10 bases. Germline assignment: CDR1 SGHDT and CDR2 YYEEEE. The CDR3 runs to 15 residues. The trim removed 4 bases at V and 8 bases at J, leaving 8 bases unmatched. In DNA form, the CDR3 reads TGTGCCAGCAGCCGACAGGGGGCGGGTTCAGGGGAGCTGTTTTTT. This gives the protein CASSRQGAGSGELFF. The full variable domain, rest sourced from reference TRBV5-6 and TRBJ2-2, is DAGVTQSPTHLIKTRGQQVTLRCSPKSGHDTVSWYQQALGQGPQFIFQYYEEEERQRGNFPDRFSGHQFPNYSSELNVNALLLGDSALYLCASSRQGAGSGELFFGEGSRLTVL.

CDR3 amino acids: CASSVRAFYGYTF. In DNA form, the CDR3 reads TGTGCCAGCAGCGTTCGAGCGTTCTATGGCTACACCTTC. The chain joins TRBV9 to TRBJ1-2; D ambiguous. The germline V gene encodes CDR1 SGDLS and CDR2 YYNGEE. CDR3 size: 13 residues. Trimming took off 2 bases at V and 4 bases at J, with 9 bases between the two ends.

This clone showed up just a few times. The chain is built from TRBV6-5 and TRBJ2-7, with a possible D match to TRBD2 (5 bases). The germline gives CDR1 MNHEY, CDR2 SVGAGI. Trimming shortened V by 2 bases and J by 6 bases, and 8 bases separated the two germline ends. The CDR3 has 12 residues. CDR3 bases: TGTGCCAGCAGTTACGTAGGAGGCGAGCAGTACTTC. This sequence encodes CASSYVGGEQYF.

On this clone itself: At the DNA level, this CDR3 is encoded by other sequences in the same sample as well. This chain links TRBV7-3 with TRBJ1-1; possibly TRBD1 for D (5 bases). This CDR3 spans 13 amino acids. Germline V gene sequence: CDR1 SGHTA, CDR2 FQGTGA. Trimming removed 5 bases at V and 11 bases at J, with 18 bases between. DNA for the CDR3: TGTGCCAGCAGCCCTTCGGGGGATAGGGAGGCTTTCTTT. It specifies CASSPSGDREAFF.

V gene TRBV9 combines with J gene TRBJ2-2, with 8 bases identical to TRBD1. There are 16 residues in the CDR3. Trimming removed 3 bases from V and 2 bases from J; junction bases left unmatched: 6. The germline CDR1 and CDR2 sequences are SGDLS and YYNGEE. The CDR3 spells CASSDVGQGNTGELFF. Here the CDR3 DNA reads TGTGCCAGCAGCGACGTAGGACAGGGAAACACCGGGGAGCTGTTTTTT. Complete variable domain (other parts from reference TRBV9 and TRBJ2-2): DSGVTQTPKHLITATGQRVTLRCSPRSGDLSVYWYQQSLDQGLQFLIQYYNGEERAKGNILERFSAQQFPDLHSELNLSSLELGDSALYFCASSDVGQGNTGELFFGEGSRLTVL.

The V and J genes are TRBV6-1 and TRBJ1-4, with D possibly matching TRBD1 (5 bases). This CDR3 spans 13 amino acids. CDR1 and CDR2 from the germline V gene are MNHNS and SASEGT. Between the trimmed V and J ends, which lost 7 bases and 5 bases, there was a span of 11 bases. The CDR3 region has the DNA TGTGCCAGCAATCAGGGAGGGAATGAAAAACTGTTTTTT. It translates to CASNQGGNEKLFF.

The chain carries TRBV6-1 and TRBJ2-7, with 8 bases identical to TRBD1. This CDR3 has 15 amino acids. The germline gives CDR1 MNHNS, CDR2 SASEGT. V was clipped by 3 bases and J by 4 bases; unmatched bases: 8. The CDR3 loop is CASSDPDRVGYEQYF. The CDR3 DNA is TGTGCCAGCAGTGACCCGGACAGGGTGGGATACGAGCAGTACTTC.

The chain combines TRBV19 with TRBJ2-1, with D perhaps TRBD2 (6 bases). The length of the CDR3 is 17 residues. CDR1 and CDR2 from the germline V gene are LNHDA and SQIVND (reference sequence). The V and J ends lost 6 bases and 6 bases respectively, with 24 bases between them. CDR3 coding DNA: TGTGCCAGTAGAACGGGGGATGAGGGTGGTCTCCGCAATGAGCAGTTCTTC. Amino acids: CASRTGDEGGLRNEQFF. Based on the CDR3 plus reference TRBV19 and TRBJ2-1, the full variable domain is DGGITQSPKYLFRKEGQNVTLSCEQNLNHDAMYWYRQDPGQGLRLIYYSQIVNDFQKGDIAEGYSVSREKKESFPLTVTSAQKNPTAFYLCASRTGDEGGLRNEQFFGPGTRLTVL.

The chain recombines TRBV5-6 with TRBJ2-1; no clear D. Germline loops: CDR1 SGHDT, CDR2 YYEEEE. V was pared by 1 base and J by 4 bases, with 6 bases between. The CDR3 covers 13 residues. As DNA, the CDR3 is TGTGCCAGCAGCTTGAGCGCGTACAATGAGCAGTTCTTC. Amino acids: CASSLSAYNEQFF.

The CDR3 reads CASSLGGTPEAFF. CDR3 nucleotides: TGTGCCAGCAGCTTAGGAGGGACACCTGAAGCTTTCTTT. The chain uses TRBV7-8 and TRBJ1-1; D is perhaps TRBD1 (6 bases). The length of the CDR3 is 13 residues. CDR1 SGHVS and CDR2 FQNEAQ come from the germline V gene. V was trimmed by 1 base and J by 6 bases, leaving 9 bases between them.

This clone was found a few times. This chain links TRBV5-1 with TRBJ2-7; TRBD1 matches 9 bases. V lost 0 bases to trimming and J lost 4 bases; unmatched junction nucleotides: 2. CDR1 is SGHRS and CDR2 is YFSETQ in the germline V gene. The CDR3 is 14 amino acids. The CDR3 here is CASSLGGQGYEQYF. The CDR3 region has the DNA TGCGCCAGCAGCTTGGGGGGACAGGGTTACGAGCAGTACTTC. The full variable domain, with the rest looked up from reference TRBV5-1 and TRBJ2-7, is KAGVTQTPRYLIKTRGQQVTLSCSPISGHRSVSWYQQTPGQGLQFLFEYFSETQRNKGNFPGRFSGRQFSNSRSEMNVSTLELGDSALYLCASSLGGQGYEQYFGPGTRLTVT.

The gene calls are TRBV6-5 and TRBJ2-7; D remains ambiguous. CDR1 and CDR2 (germline): MNHEY, SVGAGI. Trimming stripped 0 bases from V and 3 bases from J, with 12 bases between. CDR3 length: 15 residues. The CDR3 protein is CASSYSVWSSYEQYF. The CDR3 DNA is TGTGCCAGCAGTTACTCTGTCTGGAGTAGCTACGAGCAGTACTTC.

The V gene is TRBV7-9, the J gene TRBJ2-5; TRBD2 matches at 7 bases. J gave up 4 bases and V 2 bases, and 7 bases lay outside the gene matches. This CDR3 has 15 amino acids. The germline V gene encodes CDR1 SEHNR and CDR2 FQNEAQ (reference sequence). CDR3 DNA: TGTGCCAGCAGCTTATTATTGCGGGAGAGAGAGACCCAGTACTTC. This gives the protein CASSLLLRERETQYF.

The CDR3 is CASSRTALGNEQFF. The CDR3 DNA follows: TGTGCCAGTAGCCGGACAGCCCTAGGAAATGAGCAGTTCTTC. The J gene is TRBJ2-1, the V gene TRBV19; TRBD1 might be the D (6 bases). The CDR3 is made up of 14 amino acids. The V end lost 6 bases, the J end lost 7 bases, and 16 bases lay between the germline ends. The germline gives CDR1 LNHDA, CDR2 SQIVND (reference sequence).